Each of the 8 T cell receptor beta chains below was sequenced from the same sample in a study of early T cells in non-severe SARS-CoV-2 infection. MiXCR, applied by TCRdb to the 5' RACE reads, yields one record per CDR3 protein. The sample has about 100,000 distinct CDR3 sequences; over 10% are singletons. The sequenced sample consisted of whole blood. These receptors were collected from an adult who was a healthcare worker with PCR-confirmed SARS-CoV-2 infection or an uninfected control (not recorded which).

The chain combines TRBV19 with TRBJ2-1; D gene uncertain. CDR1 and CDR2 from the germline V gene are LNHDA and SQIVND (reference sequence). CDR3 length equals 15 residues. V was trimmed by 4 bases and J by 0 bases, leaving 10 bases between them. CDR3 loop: CASSRDHYSYNEQFF. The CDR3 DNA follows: TGTGCCAGTAGTAGAGACCATTACTCCTACAATGAGCAGTTCTTC.

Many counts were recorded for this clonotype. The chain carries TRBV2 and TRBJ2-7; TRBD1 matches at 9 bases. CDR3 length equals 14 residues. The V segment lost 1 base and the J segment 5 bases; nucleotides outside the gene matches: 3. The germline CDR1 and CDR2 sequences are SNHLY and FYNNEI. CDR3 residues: CASSEDRGLDEQYF. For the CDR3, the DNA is TGTGCCAGCAGTGAAGACAGGGGGCTCGACGAGCAGTACTTC. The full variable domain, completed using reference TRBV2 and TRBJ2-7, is EPEVTQTPSHQVTQMGQEVILRCVPISNHLYFYWYRQILGQKVEFLVSFYNNEISEKSEIFDDQFSVERPDGSNFTLKIRSTKLEDSAMYFCASSEDRGLDEQYFGPGTRLTVT.

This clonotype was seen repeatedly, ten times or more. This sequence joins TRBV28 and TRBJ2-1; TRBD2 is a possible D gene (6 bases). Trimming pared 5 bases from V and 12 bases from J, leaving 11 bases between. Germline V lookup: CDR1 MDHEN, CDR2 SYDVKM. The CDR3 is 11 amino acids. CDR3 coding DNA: TGTGCCAGCAGTAGGGACTTGGGGCAGTTCTTC. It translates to CASSRDLGQFF.

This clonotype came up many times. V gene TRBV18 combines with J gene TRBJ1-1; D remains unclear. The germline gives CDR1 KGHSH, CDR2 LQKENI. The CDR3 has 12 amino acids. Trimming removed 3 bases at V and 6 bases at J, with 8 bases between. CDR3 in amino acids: CASSPSAPEAFF. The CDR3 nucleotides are TGTGCCAGCTCACCTTCAGCCCCTGAAGCTTTCTTT.

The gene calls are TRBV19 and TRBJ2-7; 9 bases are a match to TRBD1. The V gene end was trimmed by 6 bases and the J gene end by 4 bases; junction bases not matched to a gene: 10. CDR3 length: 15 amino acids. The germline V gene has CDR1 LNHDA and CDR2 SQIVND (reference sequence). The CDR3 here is CASSPGTGTLYEQYF. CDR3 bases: TGTGCCAGTAGCCCAGGGACAGGGACTTTGTACGAGCAGTACTTC.

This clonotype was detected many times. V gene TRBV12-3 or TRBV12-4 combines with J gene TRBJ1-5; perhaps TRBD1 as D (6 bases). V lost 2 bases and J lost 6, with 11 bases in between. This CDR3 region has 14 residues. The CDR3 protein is CASSLQGSGQPQHF. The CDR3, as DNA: TGTGCCAGCAGTTTACAGGGGTCCGGTCAGCCCCAGCATTTT.

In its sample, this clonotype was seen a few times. In DNA form, the CDR3 reads TGCAGCGTTCGCGATGAGCTAGCGAGCTCCTACGAGCAGTACTTC. Translated: CSVRDELASSYEQYF. The chain is built from TRBV29-1 and TRBJ2-7; D possibly corresponds to TRBD2 (6 bases). The CDR3 spans 15 residues. V was clipped by 5 bases and J by 0 bases, with 17 bases between them. Germline CDR1 is SQVTM and CDR2 is ANQGSEA.

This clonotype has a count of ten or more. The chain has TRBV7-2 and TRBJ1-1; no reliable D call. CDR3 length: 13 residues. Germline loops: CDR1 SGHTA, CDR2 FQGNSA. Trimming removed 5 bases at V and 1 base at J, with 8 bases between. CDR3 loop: CASSHQPNTEAFF. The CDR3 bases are TGTGCCAGCAGCCACCAGCCGAACACTGAAGCTTTCTTT.